This is a list of T cell receptor beta chains from one sample in a study of control samples from healthy donors and cancer patients. Profiling relied on immunoSEQ multiplex PCR, and the TCRdb table lists in-frame clones only, not all of them. The table shows 150,000 to 200,000 clones, with around 90% occurring only once. Sequencing was carried out using blood. Receptors were obtained from a man younger than 45 in good health. Both conserved end residues are part of each CDR3. The D gene is left open where the match is weak. Size is stated for part of the rows, as once, few or many counts, or as a class when the clone is expanded.

J | D | size | V | DNA | CDR3
TRBJ2-7 | TRBD1 | NA | TRBV28 | TGTGCCAGCAGCCCTCAACAGGGGATCTCACCCTACGAGCAGTACTTC | CASSPQQGISPYEQYF
TRBJ2-7 | TRBD2 | NA | TRBV5-1 | TGCGCCAGCAGCTTGTTAGGGACTAGAGTCCACGAGCAGTACTTC | CASSLLGTRVHEQYF
TRBJ2-1 | NA | NA | TRBV4-1 | TGCGCCAGCAGCCAAGAGTGGGAGCAGTTCTTC | CASSQEWEQFF
TRBJ2-3 | TRBD2 | NA | TRBV28 | TGTGCCAGCAGTGTAACTAGCGGGCAAAGCACAGATACGCAGTATTTT | CASSVTSGQSTDTQYF
TRBJ2-3 | TRBD2 | NA | TRBV3-1/TRBV3-2 | TGTGCCAGCAGCCCCTATGAACGGGGGGGCACAGATACGCAGTATTTT | CASSPYERGGTDTQYF
TRBJ1-2 | NA | NA | TRBV12-3/TRBV12-4 | TGTGCCAGCAGTTTAAATATTGGGGGCTACACCTTC | CASSLNIGGYTF
TRBJ2-2 | NA | NA | TRBV7-9 | TGTGCCAGCAGCTACCGAGTGGGCAGTTTGACCGGGGAGCTGTTTTTT | CASSYRVGSLTGELFF
TRBJ1-2 | NA | few | TRBV6-1 | TGTGCCAGCAGTGATGGGTTCAGGGAGAACTATGGCTACACCTTC | CASSDGFRENYGYTF
TRBJ1-1 | NA | once | TRBV2 | TGTGCCAGCAAGGTGGGGGGCACTGAAGCTTTCTTT | CASKVGGTEAFF
TRBJ2-1 | NA | NA | TRBV18 | TGTGCCAGCTCACCTCCATCCTCGGGATACAATGAGCAGTTCTTC | CASSPPSSGYNEQFF
TRBJ2-7 | NA | NA | TRBV27 | TGTGCCAGCAGGACTAGGAATTCCTACGAGCAGTACTTC | CASRTRNSYEQYF
TRBJ1-3 | NA | NA | TRBV4-1 | TGCGCCAGCAGCCAAGGTCTTGAACTTGGAAACACCATATATTTT | CASSQGLELGNTIYF
TRBJ1-2 | NA | NA | TRBV10-2 | TGCGCCAGCAGCGCTGACAGGCTCGCCTATGGCTACACCTTC | CASSADRLAYGYTF
TRBJ2-3 | TRBD2 | NA | TRBV5-4 | TGTGCCAGCACCGAGATTAGCGGGAAAGCGCAGTATTTT | CASTEISGKAQYF